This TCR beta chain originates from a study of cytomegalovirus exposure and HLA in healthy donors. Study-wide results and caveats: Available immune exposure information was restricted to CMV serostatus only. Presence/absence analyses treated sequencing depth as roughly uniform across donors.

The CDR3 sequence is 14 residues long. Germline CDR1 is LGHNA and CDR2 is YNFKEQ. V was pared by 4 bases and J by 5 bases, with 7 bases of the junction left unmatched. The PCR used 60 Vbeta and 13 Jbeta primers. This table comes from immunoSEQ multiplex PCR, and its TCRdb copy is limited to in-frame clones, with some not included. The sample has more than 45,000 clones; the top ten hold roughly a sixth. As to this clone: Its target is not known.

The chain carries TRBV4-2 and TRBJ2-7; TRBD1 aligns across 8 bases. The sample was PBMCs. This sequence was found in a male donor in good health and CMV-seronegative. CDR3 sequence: CASSPRTGSDEQYF. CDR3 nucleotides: TGTGCCAGCAGCCCCAGGACAGGGTCCGACGAGCAGTACTTC.